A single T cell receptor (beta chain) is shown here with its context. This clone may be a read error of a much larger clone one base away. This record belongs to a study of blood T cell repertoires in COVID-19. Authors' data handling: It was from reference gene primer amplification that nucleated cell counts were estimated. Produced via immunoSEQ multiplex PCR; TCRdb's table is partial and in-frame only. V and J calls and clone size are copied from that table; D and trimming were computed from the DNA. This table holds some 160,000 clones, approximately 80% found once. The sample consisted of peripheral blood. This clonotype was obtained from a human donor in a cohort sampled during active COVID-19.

CDR3 residues: CASSGTAYEQYF. The CDR3 DNA follows: TGTGCCAGCAGTGGGACAGCCTACGAGCAGTACTTC. The V call is TRBV6-6, the J call TRBJ2-7, with TRBD1 matching 7 bases. The germline gives CDR1 MNHNY, CDR2 SVGAGI (reference sequence). The V segment lost 5 bases and the J segment 2 bases; nucleotides outside the gene matches: 0. CDR3 length: 12 residues.